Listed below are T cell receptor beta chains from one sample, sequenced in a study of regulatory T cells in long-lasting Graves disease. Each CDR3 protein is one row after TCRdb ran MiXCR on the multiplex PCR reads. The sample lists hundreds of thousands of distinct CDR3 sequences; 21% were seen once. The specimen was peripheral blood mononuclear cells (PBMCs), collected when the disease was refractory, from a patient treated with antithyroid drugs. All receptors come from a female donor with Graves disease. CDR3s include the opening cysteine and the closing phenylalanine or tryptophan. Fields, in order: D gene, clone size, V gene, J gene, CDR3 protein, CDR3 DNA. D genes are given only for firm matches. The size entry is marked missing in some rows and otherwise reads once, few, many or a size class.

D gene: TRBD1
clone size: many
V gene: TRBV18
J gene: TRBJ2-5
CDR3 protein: CASSLWTGETQYF
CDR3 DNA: TGTGCCAGCTCACTTTGGACAGGGGAGACCCAGTACTTC

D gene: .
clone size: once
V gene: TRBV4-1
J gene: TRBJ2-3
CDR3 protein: CASSQVDGDTQYF
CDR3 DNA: TGCGCCAGCAGCCAAGTCGACGGGGATACGCAGTATTTT

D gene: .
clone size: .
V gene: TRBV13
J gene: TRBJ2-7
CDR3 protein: CASSLWTVPHEQYF
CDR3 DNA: TGTGCCAGCAGCCTTTGGACAGTCCCCCACGAGCAGTACTTC

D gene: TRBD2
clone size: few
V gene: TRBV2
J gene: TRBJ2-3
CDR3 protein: CASRGSGRGTDTQYF
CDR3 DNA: TGTGCCAGCAGAGGCAGCGGGAGGGGCACAGATACGCAGTATTTT

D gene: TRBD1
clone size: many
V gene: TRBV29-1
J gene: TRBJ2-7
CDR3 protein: CSAGTASSYEQYF
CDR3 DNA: TGCAGCGCCGGGACAGCCTCCTCCTACGAGCAGTACTTC

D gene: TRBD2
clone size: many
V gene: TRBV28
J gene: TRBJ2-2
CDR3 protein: CASSPSSGPNTGELFF
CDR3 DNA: TGTGCCAGCAGTCCGTCTAGCGGACCTAACACCGGGGAGCTGTTTTTT

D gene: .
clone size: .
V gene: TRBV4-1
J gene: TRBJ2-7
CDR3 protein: CASSQGALTYEQYF
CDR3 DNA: TGCGCCAGCAGCCAAGGGGCACTAACCTACGAGCAGTACTTC

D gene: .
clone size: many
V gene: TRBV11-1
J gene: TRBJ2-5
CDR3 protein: CASSLVRNQETQYF
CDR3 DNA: TGTGCCAGCAGCTTAGTGCGTAACCAAGAGACCCAGTACTTC

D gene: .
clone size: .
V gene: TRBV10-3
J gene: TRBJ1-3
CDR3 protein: CAITAGFSRGNTIYF
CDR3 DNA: TGTGCCATCACGGCAGGCTTTTCTCGAGGAAACACCATATATTTT

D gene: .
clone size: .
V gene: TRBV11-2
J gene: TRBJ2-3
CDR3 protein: CASRRLGDTQYF
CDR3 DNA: TGTGCCAGCAGGCGACTGGGGGATACGCAGTATTTT

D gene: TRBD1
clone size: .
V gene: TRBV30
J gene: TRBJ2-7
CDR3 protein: CAWSDPDRSSYEQYF
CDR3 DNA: TGTGCCTGGAGTGACCCGGACAGGAGCTCCTACGAGCAGTACTTC

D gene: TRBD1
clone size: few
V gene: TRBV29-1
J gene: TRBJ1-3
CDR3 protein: CSAEGGTGPGNTIYF
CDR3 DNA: TGCAGCGCAGAGGGCGGGACAGGGCCAGGAAACACCATATATTTT

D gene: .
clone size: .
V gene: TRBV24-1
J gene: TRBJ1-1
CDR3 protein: CATSDFGTEAFF
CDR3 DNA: TGTGCCACCAGTGACTTCGGGACAGAAGCTTTCTTT

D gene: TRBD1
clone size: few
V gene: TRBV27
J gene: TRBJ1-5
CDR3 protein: CASSLSAGTGNQPQHF
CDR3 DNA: TGTGCCAGCAGTTTATCGGCCGGGACAGGGAATCAGCCCCAGCATTTT

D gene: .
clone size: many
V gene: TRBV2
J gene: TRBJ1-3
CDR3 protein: CASSEMRVSGNTIYF
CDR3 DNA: TGTGCCAGCAGTGAAATGAGGGTTTCTGGAAACACCATATATTTT

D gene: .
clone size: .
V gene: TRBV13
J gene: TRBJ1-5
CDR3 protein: CASSYSAARKDPQHF
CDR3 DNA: TGTGCCAGCAGTTACTCTGCGGCCCGGAAGGACCCCCAGCATTTT

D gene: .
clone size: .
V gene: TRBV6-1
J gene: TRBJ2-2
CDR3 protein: CASSVGPGANTGELFF
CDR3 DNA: .

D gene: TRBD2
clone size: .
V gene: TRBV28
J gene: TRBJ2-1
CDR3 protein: CASIASGRISYNEQFF
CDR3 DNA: TGTGCCAGCATAGCTAGCGGGAGGATTTCCTACAATGAGCAGTTCTTC

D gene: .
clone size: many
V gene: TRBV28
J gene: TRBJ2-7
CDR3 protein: CASSFEGSYEQYF
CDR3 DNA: TGTGCCAGCAGTTTTGAGGGGTCCTACGAGCAGTACTTC

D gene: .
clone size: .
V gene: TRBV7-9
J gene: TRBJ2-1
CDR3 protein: CASSLEPSSYNEQFF
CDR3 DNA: TGTGCCAGCAGCTTAGAGCCCAGCTCCTACAATGAGCAGTTCTTC

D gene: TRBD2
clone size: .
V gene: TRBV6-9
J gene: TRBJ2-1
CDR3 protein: CASSLAGVGKNEQFF
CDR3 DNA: TGTGCCAGCAGTTTAGCGGGAGTGGGTAAGAATGAGCAGTTCTTC

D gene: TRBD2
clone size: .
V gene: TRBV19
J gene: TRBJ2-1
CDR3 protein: CASSILAGTYNEQFF
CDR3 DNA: TGTGCCAGTAGTATACTAGCGGGGACCTACAATGAGCAGTTCTTC

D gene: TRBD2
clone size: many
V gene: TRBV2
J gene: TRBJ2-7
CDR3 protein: CASSENAGGPYEQYF
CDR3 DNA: TGTGCCAGCAGTGAAAACGCGGGAGGGCCCTACGAGCAGTACTTC

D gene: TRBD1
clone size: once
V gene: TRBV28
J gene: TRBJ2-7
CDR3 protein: CASTGTGGDEQYF
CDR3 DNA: TGTGCCAGCACCGGGACAGGGGGCGACGAGCAGTACTTC

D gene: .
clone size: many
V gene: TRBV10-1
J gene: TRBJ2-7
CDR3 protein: CASSADPGSEQYF
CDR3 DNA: TGCGCCAGCAGTGCAGACCCGGGGAGCGAGCAGTACTTC

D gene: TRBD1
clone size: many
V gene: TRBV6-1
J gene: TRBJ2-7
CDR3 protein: CASSRDRGHEQYF
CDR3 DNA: TGTGCCAGCAGTAGAGACAGGGGGCACGAGCAGTACTTC

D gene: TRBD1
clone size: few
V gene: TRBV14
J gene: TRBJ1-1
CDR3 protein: CASSQIGGQGAIIPEAFF
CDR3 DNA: TGTGCCAGCAGCCAGATCGGTGGACAGGGGGCGATTATCCCTGAAGCTTTCTTT

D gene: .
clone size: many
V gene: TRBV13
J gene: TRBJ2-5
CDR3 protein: CASSLASVRQETQYF
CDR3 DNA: TGTGCCAGCAGCTTAGCGTCGGTGAGGCAAGAGACCCAGTACTTC

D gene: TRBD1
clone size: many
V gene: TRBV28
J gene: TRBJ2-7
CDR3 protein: CASSPTGGQGAYEQYF
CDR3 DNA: TGTGCCAGCAGTCCCACCGGAGGACAGGGGGCTTACGAGCAGTACTTC

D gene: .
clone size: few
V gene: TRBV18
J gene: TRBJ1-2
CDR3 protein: CASSPPEGGSYGYTF
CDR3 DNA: TGTGCCAGCTCACCACCCGAAGGGGGGAGCTATGGCTACACCTTC

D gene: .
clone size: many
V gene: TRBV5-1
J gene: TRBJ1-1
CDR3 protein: CASSFGHMNTEAFF
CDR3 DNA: TGCGCCAGCAGCTTTGGGCACATGAACACTGAAGCTTTCTTT

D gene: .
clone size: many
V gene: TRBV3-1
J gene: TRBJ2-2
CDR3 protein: CASSPGLDTGELFF
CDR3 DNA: TGTGCCAGCAGCCCGGGTCTGGACACCGGGGAGCTGTTTTTT

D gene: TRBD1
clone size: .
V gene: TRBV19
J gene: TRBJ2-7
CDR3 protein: CASSFGTGIAYEQYF
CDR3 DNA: TGTGCCAGTAGCTTCGGGACAGGGATAGCCTACGAGCAGTACTTC

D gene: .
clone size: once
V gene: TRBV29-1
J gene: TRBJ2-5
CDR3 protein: CSVVSSENPEETQYF
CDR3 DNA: TGCAGCGTTGTTTCTAGCGAGAACCCGGAAGAGACCCAGTACTTC

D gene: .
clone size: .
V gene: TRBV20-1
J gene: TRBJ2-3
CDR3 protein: CSASVAGTSTDTQYF
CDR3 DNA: TGCAGTGCCAGTGTGGCGGGGACTAGCACAGATACGCAGTATTTT

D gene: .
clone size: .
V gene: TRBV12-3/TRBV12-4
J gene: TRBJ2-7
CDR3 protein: CASSSDVRSERDF
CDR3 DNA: TGTGCCAGCAGTTCCGACGTGAGATCGGAGCGGGACTTC

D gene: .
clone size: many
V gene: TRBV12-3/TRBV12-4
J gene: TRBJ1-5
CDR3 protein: CASSLRGVGNQPQHF
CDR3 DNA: TGTGCCAGCAGTTTACGGGGGGTAGGCAATCAGCCCCAGCATTTT

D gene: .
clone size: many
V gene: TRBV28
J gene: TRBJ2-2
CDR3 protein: CASSIHPGTGELFF
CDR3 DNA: TGTGCCAGCAGCATTCACCCTGGGACCGGGGAGCTGTTTTTT

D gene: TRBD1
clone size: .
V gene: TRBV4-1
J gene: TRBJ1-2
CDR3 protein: CASSQEFKGAGYYGYTF
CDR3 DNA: TGCGCCAGCAGCCAAGAGTTTAAGGGGGCGGGGTATTATGGCTACACCTTC

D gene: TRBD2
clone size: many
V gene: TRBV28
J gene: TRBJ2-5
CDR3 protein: CASSDGAGEETQYF
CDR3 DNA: TGTGCCAGCAGTGACGGAGCGGGAGAGGAGACCCAGTACTTC

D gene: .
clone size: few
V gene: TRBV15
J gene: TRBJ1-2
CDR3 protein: CATQGPNNYGYTF
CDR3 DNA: TGTGCCACACAGGGACCGAACAACTATGGCTACACCTTC

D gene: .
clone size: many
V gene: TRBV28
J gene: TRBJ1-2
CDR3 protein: CASSLVARSYGYTF
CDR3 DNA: TGTGCCAGCAGTTTAGTCGCTCGATCCTATGGCTACACCTTC

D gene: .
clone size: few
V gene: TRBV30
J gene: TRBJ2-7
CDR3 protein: CAWSSRNQGLQYF
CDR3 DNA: TGTGCCTGGAGTTCCCGGAACCAGGGGCTGCAGTACTTC

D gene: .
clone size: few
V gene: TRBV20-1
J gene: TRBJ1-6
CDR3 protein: CSARRDNSPLHF
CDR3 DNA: TGCAGTGCTAGACGGGATAATTCACCCCTCCACTTT

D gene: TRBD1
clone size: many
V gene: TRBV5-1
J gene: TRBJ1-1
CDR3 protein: CASSLATGGTEAFF
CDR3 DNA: TGTGCCAGCAGCTTAGCGACAGGGGGCACTGAAGCTTTCTTT

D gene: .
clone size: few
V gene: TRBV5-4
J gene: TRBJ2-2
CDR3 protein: CASSLIIGQNTGELFF
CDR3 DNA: TGTGCCAGCAGCTTGATTATCGGGCAAAACACCGGGGAGCTGTTTTTT

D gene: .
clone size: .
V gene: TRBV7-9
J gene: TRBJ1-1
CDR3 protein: CASSLVGAEAFF
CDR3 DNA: TGTGCCAGCAGCTTAGTCGGGGCTGAAGCTTTCTTT